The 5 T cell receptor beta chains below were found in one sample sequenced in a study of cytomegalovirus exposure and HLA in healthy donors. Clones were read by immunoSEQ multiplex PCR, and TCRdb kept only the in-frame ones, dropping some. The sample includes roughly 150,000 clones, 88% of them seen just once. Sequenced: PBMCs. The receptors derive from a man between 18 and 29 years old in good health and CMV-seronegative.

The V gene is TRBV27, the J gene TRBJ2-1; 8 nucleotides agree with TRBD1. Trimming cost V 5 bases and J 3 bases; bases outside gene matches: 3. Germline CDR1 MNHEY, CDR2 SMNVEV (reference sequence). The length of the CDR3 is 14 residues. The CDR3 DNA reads TGTGCCAGCAGTGTCAGGGGGCACTACAATGAGCAGTTCTTC. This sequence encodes CASSVRGHYNEQFF.

The CDR3 loop reads CASSYSTGGPQYF. The CDR3 bases are TGTGCCAGCAGTTACTCGACGGGGGGCCCGCAGTATTTT. The J gene is TRBJ2-3, the V gene TRBV6-5, with a weak D call TRBD2 (7 bases). The V and J ends lost 0 bases and 10 bases respectively, with 11 bases between them. Germline CDR1 reads MNHEY; CDR2 reads SVGAGI. CDR3 size: 13 residues.

The CDR3 region is CASSYNLFYYEQYF. The DNA of the CDR3 is TGTGCCAGCAGTTACAACTTATTTTACTACGAGCAGTACTTC. V and J are TRBV6-5 and TRBJ2-7; D is ambiguous. Trimming cost V 2 bases and J 3 bases, with 11 bases left between them. The CDR3 is made up of 14 amino acids. The germline V gene encodes CDR1 MNHEY and CDR2 SVGAGI.

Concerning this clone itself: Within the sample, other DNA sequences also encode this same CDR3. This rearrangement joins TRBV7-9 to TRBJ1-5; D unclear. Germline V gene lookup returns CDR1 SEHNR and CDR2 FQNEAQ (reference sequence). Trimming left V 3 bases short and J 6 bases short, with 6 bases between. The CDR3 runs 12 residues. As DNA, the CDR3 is TGTGCCAGCAGCTTGGGAGGTCAGCCCCAGCATTTT. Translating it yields CASSLGGQPQHF.

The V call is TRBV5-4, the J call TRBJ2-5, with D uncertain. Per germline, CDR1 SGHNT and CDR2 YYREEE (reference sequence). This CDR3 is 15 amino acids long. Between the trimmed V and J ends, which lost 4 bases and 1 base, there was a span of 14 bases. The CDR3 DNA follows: TGTGCCAGCAGCCCGGTGTCGGGTACCCAAGAGACCCAGTACTTC. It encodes CASSPVSGTQETQYF.